The 32 T cell receptor beta chains listed next were all sequenced from one sample in a study of T cell repertoires in ileal Crohn's disease. Sequenced by immunoSEQ multiplex PCR; TCRdb stores in-frame clones only, minus some. The sample lists approximately 7,700 clones; about 96% were seen once. The specimen was ileal tissue. These receptors were taken from an adult with Crohn's disease.

The rearrangement uses TRBV7-3 and TRBJ2-1, with 10 nucleotides matching TRBD2. V was clipped by 0 bases and J by 6 bases; unmatched bases: 11. This CDR3 has 18 amino acids. Germline CDR1 SGHTA, CDR2 FQGTGA. CDR3: CASSLTSRSGGASNEQFF. CDR3 nucleotide sequence: TGTGCCAGCAGCTTAACTTCTAGGAGCGGGGGGGCGAGCAATGAGCAGTTCTTC.

The gene calls are TRBV9 and TRBJ1-5; D gene unclear. The V end was cut by 2 bases, the J end by 0 bases, with 9 bases between. The CDR3 runs 15 residues. Germline V lookup: CDR1 SGDLS, CDR2 YYNGEE. CDR3 sequence: CASSVTGNSNQPQHF. CDR3 bases: TGTGCCAGCAGCGTGACGGGGAATAGCAATCAGCCCCAGCATTTT. Full variable domain (rest looked up from reference TRBV9 and TRBJ1-5): DSGVTQTPKHLITATGQRVTLRCSPRSGDLSVYWYQQSLDQGLQFLIQYYNGEERAKGNILERFSAQQFPDLHSELNLSSLELGDSALYFCASSVTGNSNQPQHFGDGTRLSIL.

V is TRBV2 and J is TRBJ2-7, with D perhaps TRBD1 (6 bases). Germline-derived CDR1 and CDR2 are SNHLY and FYNNEI. V was cut by 3 bases and J by 6 bases, with 12 bases left in between. CDR3 length: 13 amino acids. CDR3 DNA: TGTGCCAGCAGTGATCGGCAGGGGTCCGAGCAGTACTTC. Translation: CASSDRQGSEQYF.

The V call is TRBV18, the J call TRBJ1-4; D may be TRBD1 (6 bases). The V and J ends lost 3 bases and 7 bases respectively, with 12 bases between them. The germline gives CDR1 KGHSH, CDR2 LQKENI. CDR3 length: 14 amino acids. The DNA of the CDR3 is TGTGCCAGCTCACCCGACAGGAACGGTGAAAAACTGTTTTTT. Its translation is CASSPDRNGEKLFF.

This chain uses TRBV5-1 with TRBJ2-5; 7 bases are a match to TRBD2. The CDR3 has 16 residues. Germline V gene lookup returns CDR1 SGHRS and CDR2 YFSETQ. Trimming cost V 2 bases and J 2 bases; bases outside gene matches: 9. The CDR3 bases are TGCGCCAGCAGCTTAGGTGGGGGGACTATACAAGAGACCCAGTACTTC. It is translated as CASSLGGGTIQETQYF.

The V call is TRBV5-4, the J call TRBJ1-3, with D tentatively TRBD1 (6 bases). Trimming removed 3 bases at V and 2 bases at J, with 12 bases between. The CDR3 is 15 residues long. Germline lookup yields CDR1 SGHNT and CDR2 YYREEE (reference sequence). The CDR3 DNA is TGTGCCAGCAGCTCCTGGACAGAGCCTGGAAACACCATATATTTT. It yields the protein CASSSWTEPGNTIYF. The full variable domain, its missing parts supplied by reference TRBV5-4 and TRBJ1-3, is ETGVTQSPTHLIKTRGQQVTLRCSSQSGHNTVSWYQQALGQGPQFIFQYYREEENGRGNFPPRFSGLQFPNYSSELNVNALELDDSALYLCASSSWTEPGNTIYFGEGSWLTVV.

This sequence joins TRBV4-3 and TRBJ2-1; 7 bases fit TRBD2. The CDR3 contains 14 residues. The germline gives CDR1 LGHNA, CDR2 YSLEER. V dropped 2 bases and J dropped 3; count of bases not matched to a gene: 1. The CDR3, as DNA: TGCGCCAGCAGCCAAACGGGGGGCTACAATGAGCAGTTCTTC. Translated: CASSQTGGYNEQFF.

This chain uses TRBV5-1 with TRBJ2-7; 8 bases align to TRBD1. The CDR3 extends over 13 amino acids. Germline V gives CDR1 SGHRS, CDR2 YFSETQ. V lost 4 bases to trimming and J lost 5 bases; unmatched junction nucleotides: 5. CDR3 sequence reads: CASSPDRGHEQYF. DNA for the CDR3: TGCGCCAGCAGCCCAGACAGGGGCCACGAGCAGTACTTC. Combining the CDR3 with reference TRBV5-1 and TRBJ2-7 gives the whole variable domain KAGVTQTPRYLIKTRGQQVTLSCSPISGHRSVSWYQQTPGQGLQFLFEYFSETQRNKGNFPGRFSGRQFSNSRSEMNVSTLELGDSALYLCASSPDRGHEQYFGPGTRLTVT.

This clone has a single count. Here the CDR3 DNA reads TGTGCCAGCAGTTTATCGCGGCCGGTCGGGGTAGATACGCAGTATTTT. Protein sequence: CASSLSRPVGVDTQYF. The chain employs TRBV27 and TRBJ2-3; TRBD2 might be the D (5 bases). CDR1 and CDR2 (germline): MNHEY, SMNVEV (reference sequence). The CDR3 loop spans 16 amino acids. The V and J ends lost 0 bases and 5 bases respectively, with 15 bases between them.

The rearrangement joins TRBV9 to TRBJ2-5; tentative D call: TRBD2 (6 bases). The CDR3 consists of 15 residues. Germline CDR1 and CDR2: SGDLS and YYNGEE. V lost 0 bases to trimming and J lost 5 bases, with 14 bases between them. Written as DNA, the CDR3 is TGTGCCAGCAGCGTAGCAGGACTAAGGGCTGAGACCCAGTACTTC. Protein: CASSVAGLRAETQYF.

The genes are TRBV6-1 and TRBJ2-1, with TRBD1 identical over 7 bases. In germline, CDR1 is MNHNS, CDR2 SASEGT. The CDR3 runs 19 residues. Germline trimming cut 4 bases from V and 1 base from J; bases unmatched to any gene: 16. CDR3 in amino acids: CASSVDPTGVVRSYNEQFF. As DNA, the CDR3 is TGTGCCAGCAGTGTCGACCCAACAGGGGTCGTACGTTCCTACAATGAGCAGTTCTTC.

The chain is built from TRBV5-1 and TRBJ2-7, with D possibly TRBD2 on 7 matching bases. In germline, CDR1 is SGHRS, CDR2 YFSETQ. The CDR3 extends over 16 amino acids. The V and J ends lost 0 bases and 7 bases respectively, with 20 bases between them. CDR3 DNA: TGCGCCAGCAGCTTGGGTTATCGGGGGGCAGAGGGAGAGCAGTACTTC. Protein sequence: CASSLGYRGAEGEQYF.

This chain uses TRBV5-1 with TRBJ2-4, with 8 nucleotides matching TRBD2. CDR3 length equals 15 residues. The germline V gene has CDR1 SGHRS and CDR2 YFSETQ. V shed 1 base, J shed 7 bases, and the junction held 7 bases outside the gene matches. The CDR3 protein is CASSLNGGAGNIQYF. In DNA form, the CDR3 reads TGCGCCAGCAGCTTGAACGGGGGGGCCGGGAACATTCAGTACTTC.

Concerning this clone itself: At one end the junction does not follow the germline gene, possibly because of a read error. The chain uses TRBV6-1 and TRBJ2-5; perhaps TRBD2 as D (5 bases). Per germline, CDR1 MNHNS and CDR2 SASEGT. The CDR3 length is 13 residues. The CDR3 nucleotides read TGTGCCAGCAGTGATGATTGGGGAGAGGCCCAGTACTTC. It yields the protein CASSDDWGEAQYF.

The rearrangement links TRBV5-1 to TRBJ2-1; 9 nucleotides match TRBD2. CDR1 is SGHRS and CDR2 is YFSETQ in the germline V gene. After removal of 5 bases from V and 6 bases from J, the junction contained 6 bases not matched to a gene. This CDR3 has 14 residues. In nucleotides, the CDR3 is TGCGCCAGCAGGGCTAGCGGGGTTAGCAATGAGCAGTTCTTC. This translates into CASRASGVSNEQFF. The variable domain in full, completed from reference TRBV5-1 and TRBJ2-1, reads KAGVTQTPRYLIKTRGQQVTLSCSPISGHRSVSWYQQTPGQGLQFLFEYFSETQRNKGNFPGRFSGRQFSNSRSEMNVSTLELGDSALYLCASRASGVSNEQFFGPGTRLTVL.

The chain has TRBV28 and TRBJ1-4; D may be TRBD1 (6 bases). Germline-derived CDR1 and CDR2 are MDHEN and SYDVKM. The CDR3 contains 14 residues. Trimming pared 3 bases from V and 7 bases from J, leaving 12 bases between. CDR3 nucleotide sequence: TGTGCCAGCAGTTTGACCAGGGGCGGTGAAAAACTGTTTTTT. Amino acids: CASSLTRGGEKLFF.

The chain carries TRBV7-6 and TRBJ1-4; D unresolved. V was cut by 4 bases and J by 3 bases, with 15 bases left in between. Per the germline V gene, CDR1 is SGHVS and CDR2 is FNYEAQ. This CDR3 comprises 16 residues. For the CDR3, the DNA is TGTGCCAGCAGCTCGTGGACGGGAGGGTCTAATGAAAAACTGTTTTTT. Protein product: CASSSWTGGSNEKLFF.

The chain combines TRBV5-1 with TRBJ2-5, with D unclear. CDR1 and CDR2 from the germline V gene are SGHRS and YFSETQ. V was shortened by 1 base and J by 5 bases, with 12 bases between the two germline ends. The CDR3 is 14 amino acids. This CDR3 is CASSLYLNGETQYF. CDR3 sequence (DNA): TGCGCCAGCAGCTTGTATTTAAACGGGGAGACCCAGTACTTC.

This chain uses TRBV7-2 with TRBJ2-5, with TRBD2 matching over 10 bases. The CDR3 is made up of 13 amino acids. V trimming: 5 bases; J trimming: 4 bases; junction bases outside the gene matches: 1. CDR1 and CDR2 (germline): SGHTA, FQGNSA. CDR3 in DNA: TGTGCCAGCAGCCCTAGCGGGGGAGAGACCCAGTACTTC. It codes for CASSPSGGETQYF.

The rearrangement links TRBV19 to TRBJ1-5; 9 bases are a match to TRBD1. This CDR3 comprises 16 residues. In germline, CDR1 is LNHDA, CDR2 SQIVND (reference sequence). With V trimmed by 6 bases and J by 4 bases, 10 bases remained unmatched. In DNA form, the CDR3 reads TGTGCCAGTAGCCAGGGATGGGACAGGGTGAATCAGCCCCAGCATTTT. Amino acids: CASSQGWDRVNQPQHF.

The rearrangement joins TRBV6-1 to TRBJ1-1; no clear D. Germline V lookup: CDR1 MNHNS, CDR2 SASEGT. V lost 7 bases, J lost 1 base, and 16 bases lay in between. The CDR3 has 15 amino acids. CDR3 region: CASTEVVTSNTEAFF. The CDR3 DNA sequence: TGTGCCAGCACCGAAGTGGTTACTTCGAACACTGAAGCTTTCTTT.

The gene calls are TRBV5-4 and TRBJ2-1; 9 bases are a match to TRBD2. There are 15 residues in the CDR3. V dropped 4 bases and J dropped 2; count of bases not matched to a gene: 4. The germline V gene has CDR1 SGHNT and CDR2 YYREEE (reference sequence). The DNA for the CDR3 is TGTGCCAGCAGCCCCGGGACTAGCACCTACAATGAGCAGTTCTTC. Amino acid sequence: CASSPGTSTYNEQFF.

This clone came up once. The chain joins TRBV18 to TRBJ1-1; a possible D gene is TRBD1 (6 bases). The CDR3 spans 14 residues. From germline, CDR1 is KGHSH and CDR2 LQKENI. The germline V and J ends were trimmed by 6 bases and 4 bases, with 15 bases remaining between them. CDR3 DNA sequence: TGTGCCAGCTCCCGAACAGGGACGGTCACTGAAGCTTTCTTT. Protein sequence: CASSRTGTVTEAFF.

V gene TRBV2 combines with J gene TRBJ1-1; D is ambiguous. The germline V gene encodes CDR1 SNHLY and CDR2 FYNNEI. The CDR3 covers 12 residues. V was trimmed by 1 base and J by 7 bases, leaving 7 bases between them. The chain's CDR3 is CASSEERSEAFF. The CDR3 nucleotides read TGTGCCAGCAGTGAAGAAAGGAGTGAAGCTTTCTTT.

This clone was seen just once. This rearrangement joins TRBV28 to TRBJ1-1; TRBD1 aligns across 9 bases. The CDR3 totals 11 residues. J lost 11 bases, V lost 5 bases, and 3 bases had no gene match. The germline CDR1 and CDR2 sequences are MDHEN and SYDVKM. CDR3 DNA sequence: TGTGCCAGCAGTCGACAGGGGGGGGCTTTCTTT. Its translation: CASSRQGGAFF.

The chain carries TRBV18 and TRBJ1-3; D ambiguous. V lost 6 bases and J lost 3, with 9 bases in between. This CDR3 has 13 residues. The germline V gene encodes CDR1 KGHSH and CDR2 LQKENI. The CDR3 region has the DNA TGTGCCAGCTCCTCTCGACTTGGAAACACCATATATTTT. Translating it yields CASSSRLGNTIYF.

This clone is a singleton in its sample. The chain employs TRBV9 and TRBJ2-1; TRBD2 might be the D (5 bases). The CDR3 covers 15 residues. V shed 4 bases and J shed 4 bases, with 15 bases lying between them. Germline CDR1 SGDLS, CDR2 YYNGEE. This chain's CDR3 is CASSPTMGSYNEQFF. The DNA of the CDR3 is TGTGCCAGCAGCCCTACGATGGGGAGTTACAATGAGCAGTTCTTC.

As DNA, the CDR3 is TGTGCCAGCAGCTTCCTAACAGGCCCCCATTATAATTCACCCCTCCACTTT. As protein: CASSFLTGPHYNSPLHF. J is TRBJ1-6 and V is TRBV7-6; tentative D call: TRBD1 (5 bases). V lost 3 bases and J 4 bases, leaving 16 bases between the germline ends. Germline CDR1 SGHVS, CDR2 FNYEAQ. The CDR3 consists of 17 residues.

V is TRBV13 and J is TRBJ1-5, with unresolved D. CDR1 is PRHDT, CDR2 FYEKMQ, per germline (reference sequence). Trimming took off 2 bases at V and 6 bases at J, with 14 bases between the two ends. The CDR3 totals 15 residues. This chain's CDR3 is CASSLRRALPQPQHF. DNA of the CDR3: TGTGCCAGCAGCTTAAGGAGGGCCTTACCTCAGCCCCAGCATTTT.

The chain is built from TRBV7-3 and TRBJ2-1; TRBD1 agrees at 9 bases. CDR1 is SGHTA, CDR2 FQGTGA, per germline. J gave up 6 bases and V 4 bases, and 7 bases lay outside the gene matches. The CDR3 spans 15 residues. Here the CDR3 reads CASSSGQGRFNEQFF. For the CDR3, the DNA is TGTGCCAGCAGCTCTGGACAGGGGCGGTTCAATGAGCAGTTCTTC.

This chain uses TRBV7-9 with TRBJ1-3; the D is unclear. Trimming stripped 0 bases from V and 8 bases from J, with 11 bases between. CDR3 length: 14 residues. CDR1 is SEHNR and CDR2 is FQNEAQ in the germline V gene (reference sequence). The CDR3 loop is CASSLAEGRDTIYF. The CDR3 bases are TGTGCCAGCAGCTTAGCTGAAGGGCGGGACACCATATATTTT.

V gene TRBV5-1 combines with J gene TRBJ2-5; tentatively, D is TRBD1 (6 bases). This CDR3 has 15 residues. Trimming took 0 bases from V and 5 from J, leaving 14 bases between them. Germline CDR1 reads SGHRS; CDR2 reads YFSETQ. CDR3 bases: TGCGCCAGCAGCTTGGGGTCACAGGGACGGGAGACCCAGTACTTC. Protein: CASSLGSQGRETQYF.